The clone carrying this T cell receptor beta chain was seen at least ten times. The antigen is undetermined. Germline CDR1 is MNHEY and CDR2 is SVGAGI. This CDR3 has 16 amino acids. The germline V and J ends were trimmed by 6 bases and 1 base, with 18 bases remaining between them. One entry per CDR3 protein results from TCRdb running MiXCR on the reads. The table has 300,000 to 400,000 distinct CDR3 sequences, more than 8% seen once. This entry comes from a study of T cell repertoires in cytomegalovirus infection. Overall study: Matching HLA type and CMV infection were both indicated by public TCR beta signatures.

Study-wide results and caveats: The study identified carriers of CMV plus the relevant HLA from cumulative public TCR beta family frequency. The ex vivo response was dominated by HLA-C-restricted CMV-specific TCR beta clonotypes.

This receptor was taken from a human donor in good health (CMV status not recorded). Some clones in this sample may be carry-over from other donors' samples. The sequenced material came from PBMCs. The chain links TRBV6-5 to TRBJ1-2; possible D gene TRBD1, 5 bases. The CDR3 DNA reads as TGTGCCAGCAGCCTAGCAGCAGGGAACCTTAACTATGGCTACACCTTC. Translated, it gives CASSLAAGNLNYGYTF.